Below, one T cell receptor beta chain is given with its context. Produced via immunoSEQ multiplex PCR; TCRdb's table is partial and in-frame only. The sample shows fewer than 25,000 clones, roughly 72% of them seen only once. The CDR3 covers 13 residues. Looked up from germline, CDR1 is MDHEN and CDR2 is SYDVKM. The germline V and J ends were trimmed by 5 bases and 2 bases, with 10 bases remaining between them. The sample comes from a study of cytotoxic CD8 clonotypes in ibrutinib-treated CLL. Study-level background: Response sampling occurred after a median around 11 months of treatment (range 6 to 36).

The material sequenced was PBMCs, taken before ibrutinib treatment. This sequence joins TRBV28 and TRBJ2-7, with D perhaps being TRBD1 or TRBD2 (6 bases each). The sequence derives from a human donor with chronic lymphocytic leukemia. CDR3 nucleotide sequence: TGTGCCAGCAGTGTTAGGGGGGCCTACGAGCAGTACTTC. Amino acids: CASSVRGAYEQYF.